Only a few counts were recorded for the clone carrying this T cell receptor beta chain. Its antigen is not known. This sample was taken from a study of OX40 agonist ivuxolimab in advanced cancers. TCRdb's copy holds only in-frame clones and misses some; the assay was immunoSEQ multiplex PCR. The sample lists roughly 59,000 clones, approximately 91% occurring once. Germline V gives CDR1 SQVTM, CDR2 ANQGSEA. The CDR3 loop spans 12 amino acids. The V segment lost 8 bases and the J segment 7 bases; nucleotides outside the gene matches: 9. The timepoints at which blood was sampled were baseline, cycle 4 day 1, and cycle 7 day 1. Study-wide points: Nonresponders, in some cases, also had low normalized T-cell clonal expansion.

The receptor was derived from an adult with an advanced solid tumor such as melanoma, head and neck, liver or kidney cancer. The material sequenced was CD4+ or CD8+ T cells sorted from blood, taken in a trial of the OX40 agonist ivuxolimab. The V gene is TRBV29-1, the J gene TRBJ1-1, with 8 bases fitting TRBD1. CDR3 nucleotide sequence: TGCAGCACAGGACAGGGACGGGATGAAGCTTTCTTT. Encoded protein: CSTGQGRDEAFF.